This is a list of T cell receptor beta chains from one sample in a study of T cell changes during pregnancy in multiple sclerosis. The method was immunoSEQ multiplex PCR; TCRdb's version includes in-frame clones alone and lacks a portion of them. The profile shows just over 55,000 clones, roughly 90% of them singletons. The sequencing here drew on peripheral blood, taken after pregnancy. These receptors originate from a female donor in good health, enrolled as a control in a pregnancy study. Each CDR3 is given with its conserved first and last residue. Each record gives: CDR3 length, D gene, clone size, J gene, V gene, CDR3 protein, CDR3 DNA. D genes are given only for firm matches. Size is stated for part of the rows, as once, few or many counts, or as a class when the clone is expanded.

length: 15
D: TRBD2
size: -
J: TRBJ2-1
V: TRBV5-1
CDR3: CASSFSGRDYNEQFF
DNA: TGCGCCAGCAGCTTTAGCGGGAGGGACTACAATGAGCAGTTCTTC

length: 15
D: TRBD1
size: -
J: TRBJ2-5
V: TRBV7-2
CDR3: CASSLVGQLQETQYF
DNA: TGTGCCAGCAGCTTAGTGGGACAGCTCCAAGAGACCCAGTACTTC

length: 13
D: -
size: -
J: TRBJ1-1
V: TRBV14
CDR3: CASSVTNQGKAFF
DNA: TGTGCCAGCAGCGTAACGAATCAGGGGAAAGCTTTCTTT

length: 16
D: -
size: -
J: TRBJ1-4
V: TRBV4-2
CDR3: CASSQGQGHLYEKLFF
DNA: TGTGCCAGCAGCCAAGGCCAGGGACATTTATATGAAAAACTGTTTTTT

length: 15
D: TRBD2
size: -
J: TRBJ2-7
V: TRBV29-1
CDR3: CSVGSTSGRSDEQYF
DNA: TGCAGCGTGGGGTCAACTAGCGGGAGAAGCGACGAGCAGTACTTC

length: 15
D: -
size: -
J: TRBJ2-1
V: TRBV7-3
CDR3: CASSFKGEPHNEQFF
DNA: TGTGCCAGCAGCTTCAAGGGGGAGCCGCACAATGAGCAGTTCTTC

length: 17
D: -
size: -
J: TRBJ2-6
V: TRBV7-9
CDR3: CASSLVLTDTPANVLTF
DNA: TGTGCCAGCAGCTTAGTCCTGACAGACACCCCGGCCAACGTCCTGACTTTC

length: 14
D: -
size: -
J: TRBJ1-4
V: TRBV5-1
CDR3: CASSFREGDEKLFF
DNA: TGCGCCAGCAGCTTCAGGGAGGGAGATGAAAAACTGTTTTTT

length: 14
D: TRBD2
size: -
J: TRBJ2-1
V: TRBV7-3
CDR3: CASSLAGGPTEQFF
DNA: TGTGCCAGCAGCTTAGCGGGGGGGCCAACTGAGCAGTTCTTC

length: 16
D: TRBD1
size: -
J: TRBJ2-3
V: TRBV7-8
CDR3: CASSTADRGLTDTQYF
DNA: TGTGCCAGCAGCACCGCGGACAGGGGCTTGACAGATACGCAGTATTTT

length: 15
D: TRBD2
size: -
J: TRBJ2-1
V: TRBV5-1
CDR3: CASRPLAGGGNERFF
DNA: TGCGCCAGCAGGCCTCTAGCGGGAGGTGGAAATGAGCGGTTCTTC

length: 17
D: TRBD2
size: -
J: TRBJ2-4
V: TRBV9
CDR3: CASSVGWSGNDKNIQYF
DNA: TGTGCCAGCAGCGTAGGATGGAGCGGGAATGACAAAAACATTCAGTACTTC

length: 15
D: TRBD2
size: -
J: TRBJ2-7
V: TRBV4-3
CDR3: CASSPTSGAAYEQYF
DNA: TGCGCCAGCAGCCCTACTAGCGGAGCTGCCTACGAGCAGTACTTC

length: 14
D: TRBD1
size: -
J: TRBJ1-6
V: TRBV6-1
CDR3: CASSDPGTGEALHF
DNA: TGTGCCAGCAGTGACCCGGGGACAGGCGAGGCCCTCCACTTT

length: 15
D: TRBD2
size: -
J: TRBJ2-7
V: TRBV6-6
CDR3: CASSWTSGGPYEQYF
DNA: TGTGCCAGCAGTTGGACTAGCGGGGGCCCCTACGAGCAGTACTTC

length: 16
D: TRBD2
size: -
J: TRBJ2-1
V: TRBV28
CDR3: CASSLSGAGVPSEQFF
DNA: TGTGCCAGCAGTTTATCCGGGGCGGGAGTCCCGTCTGAGCAGTTCTTC

length: 17
D: TRBD2
size: -
J: TRBJ2-5
V: TRBV15
CDR3: CATSTGSRAGVSETQYF
DNA: TGTGCCACCAGCACCGGCTCGCGAGCGGGAGTATCAGAGACCCAGTACTTC

length: 17
D: -
size: -
J: TRBJ1-3
V: TRBV7-9
CDR3: CASSPRLSRDSGNTIYF
DNA: TGTGCCAGCAGCCCCAGGCTTAGCAGGGACTCTGGAAACACCATATATTTT

length: 16
D: TRBD2
size: -
J: TRBJ2-1
V: TRBV19
CDR3: CASSKGGRATGNEQFF
DNA: TGTGCCAGTAGTAAGGGAGGGAGGGCTACTGGCAATGAGCAGTTCTTC

length: 14
D: -
size: -
J: TRBJ2-5
V: TRBV7-9
CDR3: CASSPDTSEETQYF
DNA: TGTGCCAGCAGCCCTGACACATCGGAAGAGACCCAGTACTTC

length: 15
D: TRBD1
size: -
J: TRBJ1-1
V: TRBV7-9
CDR3: CASSSRQGGNTEAFF
DNA: TGTGCCAGCAGCTCTAGACAGGGGGGAAACACTGAAGCTTTCTTT

length: 15
D: -
size: -
J: TRBJ2-1
V: TRBV7-9
CDR3: CASSFRRTSGNEQFF
DNA: TGTGCCAGCAGCTTCAGGCGGACCTCAGGGAATGAGCAGTTCTTC

length: 15
D: TRBD2
size: -
J: TRBJ2-1
V: TRBV6-5
CDR3: CASRQTSGRDNEQFF
DNA: TGTGCCAGCAGACAGACTAGCGGGAGAGACAATGAGCAGTTCTTC

length: 15
D: -
size: -
J: TRBJ1-1
V: TRBV9
CDR3: CASSAPPTGNTEAFF
DNA: TGTGCCAGCAGCGCCCCCCCTACAGGGAACACTGAAGCTTTCTTT

length: 15
D: TRBD2
size: -
J: TRBJ2-1
V: TRBV11-3
CDR3: CASSLASGVINEQFF
DNA: TGTGCCAGCAGCTTAGCTAGCGGAGTTATCAATGAGCAGTTCTTC

length: 13
D: TRBD2
size: -
J: TRBJ2-1
V: TRBV27
CDR3: CASTGTSGNEQFF
DNA: TGTGCCAGCACCGGGACTAGCGGAAATGAGCAGTTCTTC

length: 15
D: -
size: -
J: TRBJ1-4
V: TRBV25-1
CDR3: CASSESGLTNEKLFF
DNA: TGTGCCAGCAGTGAATCGGGGTTAACTAATGAAAAACTGTTTTTT

length: 15
D: -
size: -
J: TRBJ2-7
V: TRBV7-2
CDR3: CASSKSPGVGYEQYF
DNA: TGTGCCAGCAGCAAGTCGCCAGGGGTCGGCTACGAGCAGTACTTC

length: 14
D: -
size: -
J: TRBJ2-5
V: TRBV5-4
CDR3: CASSVPGSVETQYF
DNA: TGTGCCAGCAGCGTACCGGGATCTGTAGAGACCCAGTACTTC

length: 14
D: TRBD2
size: -
J: TRBJ2-5
V: TRBV5-1
CDR3: CASSLTSGGETQYF
DNA: TGCGCCAGCAGCTTGACTAGCGGGGGGGAGACCCAGTACTTC

length: 13
D: -
size: -
J: TRBJ1-4
V: TRBV30
CDR3: CATTGLFNEKLFF
DNA: TGTGCCACGACGGGACTTTTTAATGAAAAACTGTTTTTT

length: 14
D: TRBD1
size: -
J: TRBJ2-5
V: TRBV7-3
CDR3: CASSSSGGLETQYF
DNA: TGTGCCAGCAGCTCGTCAGGGGGCCTAGAGACCCAGTACTTC

length: 18
D: -
size: -
J: TRBJ2-1
V: TRBV9
CDR3: CASSAPRLRVSSYNEQFF
DNA: TGTGCCAGCAGCGCCCCCCGCTTGCGGGTGAGCTCCTACAATGAGCAGTTCTTC

length: 14
D: -
size: -
J: TRBJ1-5
V: TRBV7-2
CDR3: CASSFDRLNQPQHF
DNA: TGTGCCAGCAGCTTCGACAGGCTCAATCAGCCCCAGCATTTT

length: 12
D: -
size: -
J: TRBJ2-7
V: TRBV2
CDR3: CASSGSGDEQYF
DNA: TGTGCCAGCAGCGGTTCAGGTGACGAGCAGTACTTC

length: 14
D: -
size: -
J: TRBJ2-3
V: TRBV18
CDR3: CASSPDRGADTQYF
DNA: TGTGCCAGCTCACCTGACCGCGGGGCAGATACGCAGTATTTT

length: 17
D: TRBD2
size: -
J: TRBJ2-1
V: TRBV5-1
CDR3: CASSLIPLTGGQNEQFF
DNA: TGCGCCAGCAGCTTAATACCCTTGACGGGGGGGCAAAATGAGCAGTTCTTC

length: 16
D: TRBD1
size: -
J: TRBJ1-1
V: TRBV18
CDR3: CASSILGQPRNTEAFF
DNA: TGTGCCAGCTCGATATTGGGACAGCCGCGGAACACTGAAGCTTTCTTT

length: 14
D: TRBD1
size: -
J: TRBJ2-5
V: TRBV18
CDR3: CASSPDRGQETQYF
DNA: TGTGCCAGCTCACCGGACAGGGGCCAAGAGACCCAGTACTTC

length: 12
D: -
size: -
J: TRBJ1-2
V: TRBV12-5
CDR3: CASGSGPQGHHF
DNA: TGTGCTAGTGGTTCCGGCCCCCAGGGGCATCACTTC

length: 16
D: -
size: -
J: TRBJ1-1
V: TRBV21-1
CDR3: CASSKALEEKGSEAFF
DNA: TGTGCCAGCAGCAAAGCACTGGAGGAAAAGGGAAGTGAAGCTTTCTTT

length: 15
D: TRBD1
size: -
J: TRBJ1-1
V: TRBV7-2
CDR3: CASSLGWDRNTEAFF
DNA: TGTGCCAGCAGCTTAGGCTGGGACAGGAACACTGAAGCTTTCTTT

length: 17
D: -
size: once
J: TRBJ1-3
V: TRBV28
CDR3: CASSPARQVYSGNTIYF
DNA: TGTGCCAGCAGTCCAGCCCGACAGGTATACTCTGGAAACACCATATATTTT

length: 22
D: -
size: -
J: TRBJ2-2
V: TRBV18
CDR3: CASSHSLTGTGARGEKTGELFF
DNA: TGTGCCAGCTCGCATTCTCTGACCGGGACAGGAGCACGGGGGGAGAAGACCGGGGAGCTGTTTTTT

length: 15
D: TRBD2
size: once
J: TRBJ2-5
V: TRBV4-1
CDR3: CASSQGTSGWETQYF
DNA: TGCGCCAGCAGCCAAGGGACTAGCGGGTGGGAGACCCAGTACTTC

length: 14
D: -
size: -
J: TRBJ1-1
V: TRBV4-3
CDR3: CASSQTTGYTEAFF
DNA: TGCGCCAGCAGCCAAACCACCGGTTACACTGAAGCTTTCTTT

length: 15
D: TRBD2
size: -
J: TRBJ2-1
V: TRBV11-3
CDR3: CASSSGLAGTNEQFF
DNA: TGTGCCAGCAGCTCAGGACTAGCGGGTACTAATGAGCAGTTCTTC

length: 15
D: -
size: -
J: TRBJ1-5
V: TRBV4-1
CDR3: CASSQDPGGNQPQHF
DNA: TGCGCCAGCAGCCAAGATCCAGGGGGCAATCAGCCCCAGCATTTT